These T cell receptor beta chains were read from a single sample in a study of neurological immune-mediated disorders. MiXCR, run by TCRdb on the 5' RACE reads, gives a single entry per CDR3 protein. The table shows roughly 36,000 distinct CDR3 sequences, with 3% to 3.5% occurring only once. The source material was PBMCs. The source is a woman between 55 and 75 years old with multiple sclerosis. CDR3s include the opening cysteine and the closing phenylalanine or tryptophan. The D gene is left open where the match is weak. Clone sizes are given selectively: once, few, many, or a class where the clone is expanded.

>TRBJ2-7|TRBV29-1|-|-
CSVGDRYEQYF
TGCAGCGTCGGTGACAGGTACGAGCAGTACTTC
>TRBJ2-3|TRBV6-6|TRBD1|many
CASAAGQGSTDTQYF
TGTGCCAGCGCCGCGGGACAGGGGAGCACAGATACGCAGTATTTT
>TRBJ1-4|TRBV12-3/TRBV12-4|-|many
CASTPGALTNEKLFF
TGTGCCAGCACTCCGGGGGCGCTAACTAATGAAAAACTGTTTTTT
>TRBJ1-1|TRBV29-1|TRBD1|many
CSVEPGQGNTEAFF
TGCAGCGTTGAACCGGGACAGGGAAACACTGAAGCTTTCTTT
>TRBJ2-3|TRBV5-1|TRBD1|many
CASSLNRGFTDTQYF
TGCGCCAGCAGCTTGAACAGGGGCTTCACAGATACGCAGTATTTT
>TRBJ2-7|TRBV27|-|many
CASSSPTGSRYF
TGTGCCAGCAGTTCCCCCACAGGGTCCCGGTACTTC
>TRBJ2-5|TRBV20-1|TRBD1|many
CSAETGDETQYF
TGCAGTGCTGAAACAGGGGACGAGACCCAGTACTTC
>TRBJ2-3|TRBV10-2|-|many
CASSGVSGTDTQYF
TGCGCCAGCAGTGGGGTCAGCGGCACAGATACGCAGTATTTT
>TRBJ1-3|TRBV12-3/TRBV12-4|-|many
CASTRSQNGNTIYF
TGTGCCAGCACCCGGAGCCAGAACGGAAACACCATATATTTT
>TRBJ1-1|TRBV12-3/TRBV12-4|TRBD1|many
CASSLTGGDEAFF
TGTGCCAGCAGTCTAACAGGGGGGGATGAAGCTTTCTTT
>TRBJ1-5|TRBV3-1|-|-
CASSQEGHGIGNKTQNF
TGTGCCAGCAGCCAAGAAGGTCACGGGATTGGCAATAAGACCCAGAATTTT
>TRBJ2-5|TRBV29-1|TRBD1|many
CSVGGQGAAKETQYF
TGCAGCGTTGGCGGACAGGGGGCGGCCAAAGAGACCCAGTACTTC
>TRBJ2-5|TRBV12-3/TRBV12-4|-|few
CASSFTGAGETQYF
TGTGCCAGCAGTTTTACAGGGGCGGGGGAGACCCAGTACTTC
>TRBJ1-4|TRBV5-1|-|many
CASSSDSSTNEKLFF
TGCGCCAGCAGCTCGGACAGCTCAACTAATGAAAAACTGTTTTTT
>TRBJ1-5|TRBV5-1|-|many
CASSLDTGHGQPQHF
TGCGCCAGCAGCTTGGATACAGGGCATGGTCAGCCCCAGCATTTT
>TRBJ1-1|TRBV3-1|-|many
CASSPPNGGRAFF
TGTGCCAGCAGCCCGCCCAACGGGGGGAGGGCTTTCTTT
>TRBJ1-2|TRBV28|TRBD1|-
CASSLVGGSGYTF
TGTGCCAGCAGTTTAGTAGGGGGCAGTGGCTACACCTTC
>TRBJ2-3|TRBV12-3/TRBV12-4|TRBD2|many
CASTLGTSGTDTQYF
TGTGCCAGCACCCTAGGGACTAGCGGGACAGATACGCAGTATTTT
>TRBJ2-1|TRBV29-1|-|many
CSALGPAYNEQFF
TGCAGCGCCCTCGGCCCAGCCTACAATGAGCAGTTCTTC
>TRBJ2-2|TRBV5-1|-|many
CASSLGSNTGELFF
TGCGCCAGCAGCTTGGGGTCGAACACCGGGGAGCTGTTTTTT
>TRBJ2-5|TRBV5-1|-|many
CASSLVGGGQETQYF
TGCGCCAGCAGCTTGGTAGGGGGGGGCCAAGAGACCCAGTACTTC
>TRBJ1-2|TRBV6-1|-|many
CASSDRQGGGYTF
TGTGCCAGCAGTGATAGGCAGGGTGGTGGCTACACCTTC
>TRBJ1-1|TRBV5-1|-|many
CASSLPGAHTEAFF
TGCGCCAGCAGCTTACCGGGGGCGCACACTGAAGCTTTCTTT
>TRBJ2-2|TRBV7-9|-|many
CASSTLGSQISGELFF
TGTGCCAGCAGCACGCTGGGCAGTCAGATTTCGGGGGAGCTGTTTTTT
>TRBJ1-1|TRBV5-1|-|many
CASSLVQADTEAFF
TGCGCCAGCAGCTTGGTTCAGGCGGACACTGAAGCTTTCTTT
>TRBJ1-1|TRBV20-1|-|many
CSARVGAEAFF
TGCAGTGCTAGAGTTGGGGCTGAAGCTTTCTTT
>TRBJ1-1|TRBV14|-|many
CASNGGPGTEAFF
TGTGCCAGCAATGGGGGGCCGGGCACTGAAGCTTTCTTT
>TRBJ2-7|TRBV20-1|TRBD2|many
CSAGGTSGVSYEQYF
TGCAGTGCCGGAGGGACTAGCGGGGTCTCCTACGAGCAGTACTTC
>TRBJ2-5|TRBV12-3/TRBV12-4|-|-
CASSLTQQETQYF
TGTGCCAGCAGTTTGACTCAACAAGAGACCCAGTACTTC
>TRBJ1-4|TRBV7-9|-|many
CASSLAATNEKLFF
TGTGCCAGCAGCTTAGCAGCAACTAATGAAAAACTGTTTTTT
>TRBJ1-1|TRBV5-5|TRBD1|many
CASSTGTATMAFF
TGTGCCAGCAGCACCGGGACAGCGACCATGGCTTTCTTT
>TRBJ2-3|TRBV20-1|-|many
CSARGPRSTDTQYF
TGCAGTGCTAGAGGCCCGCGTAGCACAGATACGCAGTATTTT
>TRBJ2-5|TRBV6-5|-|many
CASSYGATRETQYF
TGTGCCAGCAGTTACGGGGCGACAAGGGAGACCCAGTACTTC
>TRBJ2-1|TRBV20-1|TRBD2|many
CSARDPASGGHNEQFF
TGCAGTGCTAGAGACCCCGCGAGCGGGGGACACAATGAGCAGTTCTTC
>TRBJ2-6|TRBV5-1|TRBD2|many
CASSSSGGYSGANVLTF
TGCGCCAGCAGCTCTAGCGGGGGGTACTCTGGGGCCAACGTCCTGACTTTC
>TRBJ1-2|TRBV9|TRBD1|many
CASSVADRVDYGYTF
TGTGCCAGCAGCGTAGCGGACAGGGTGGACTATGGCTACACCTTC
>TRBJ2-2|TRBV5-1|TRBD1|many
CASSPPTGIGNTGELFF
TGCGCCAGCAGCCCACCGACAGGGATAGGTAACACCGGGGAGCTGTTTTTT
>TRBJ2-1|TRBV5-1|-|many
CASSYDSNEQFF
TGCGCCAGCAGCTACGACAGCAATGAGCAGTTCTTC
>TRBJ2-3|TRBV5-1|-|many
CASSLGDTTDTQYF
TGCGCCAGCAGCTTGGGCGACACCACAGATACGCAGTATTTT